These 2 T cell receptor beta chains originate from one sample sequenced in a study of T cell responses to AZD1222 COVID-19 vaccine. The protocol was immunoSEQ multiplex PCR, while the TCRdb copy is restricted to in-frame clones and leaves out a portion. The sample holds approximately 130,000 clones, 90% to 95% seen once. The input for sequencing was peripheral blood, taken on day 0 of AZD1222 vaccination. The receptors come from an adult in good health.

The chain joins TRBV11-1 to TRBJ1-1; possible D gene TRBD1, 5 bases. Between the trimmed V and J ends, which lost 2 bases and 4 bases, there was a span of 17 bases. Germline V gene sequence: CDR1 SGHAT, CDR2 FQDESV (reference sequence). CDR3 length equals 16 residues. As DNA, the CDR3 is TGTGCCAGCAGCTTAAAAAGGGGAACCTGGGGCACTGAAGCTTTCTTT. Its protein product is CASSLKRGTWGTEAFF.

The V call is TRBV28, the J call TRBJ1-5; D call uncertain. V lost 3 bases, J lost 7 bases, and 13 bases lay in between. Per germline, CDR1 MDHEN and CDR2 SYDVKM. CDR3 length equals 14 residues. The CDR3 DNA follows: TGTGCCAGCAGTTTTTTCGGAGGGATACAGCCCCAGCATTTT. Residues: CASSFFGGIQPQHF.